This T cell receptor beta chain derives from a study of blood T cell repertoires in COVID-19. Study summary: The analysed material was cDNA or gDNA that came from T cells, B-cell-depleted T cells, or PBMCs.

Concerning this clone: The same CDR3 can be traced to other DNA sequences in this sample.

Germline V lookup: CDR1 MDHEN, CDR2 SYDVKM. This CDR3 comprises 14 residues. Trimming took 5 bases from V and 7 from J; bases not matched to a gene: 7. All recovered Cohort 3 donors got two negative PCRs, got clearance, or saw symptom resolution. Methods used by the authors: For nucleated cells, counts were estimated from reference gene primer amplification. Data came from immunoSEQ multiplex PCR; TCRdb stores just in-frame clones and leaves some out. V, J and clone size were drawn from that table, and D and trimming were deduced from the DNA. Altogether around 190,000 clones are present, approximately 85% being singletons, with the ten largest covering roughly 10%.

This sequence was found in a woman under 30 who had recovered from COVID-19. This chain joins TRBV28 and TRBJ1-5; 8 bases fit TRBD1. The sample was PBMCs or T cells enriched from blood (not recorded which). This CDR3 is CASSPGTGDQPQHF. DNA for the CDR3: TGTGCCAGCAGTCCCGGGACAGGTGACCAGCCCCAGCATTTT.